The following is a TCR beta chain sequence with its context. Its specificity is unknown. This was the immunoSEQ v3.0 assay at survey level. TCRdb's copy holds only in-frame clones and misses some; the assay was immunoSEQ multiplex PCR. This repertoire shows 30,000 to 35,000 clones, about four fifths found once; its top ten account for 3% to 3.5%. Each contributor possessed a minimum of one pre-ART and a minimum of two post-ART PBMC samples. Everyone in the study who had HIV was treated in the United States. The CDR3 is 12 amino acids. V lost 2 bases and J lost 5, with 3 bases in between. Germline V gene data show CDR1 as SGHVS and CDR2 as FNYEAQ. The data originate from a study of long-term antiretroviral therapy in people with HIV. Findings and limits, study-wide: Pre-ART clonal expansion yielded clones that dominated the repertoire at all time points. Narrower CDR3 length ranges marked HIV repertoires relative to controls.

The TCR comes from a man between 50 and 59 years old with HIV. The chain links TRBV7-6 to TRBJ2-2; no clear D. Sequencing was performed on unsorted PBMCs, taken 3 years after starting antiretroviral therapy. CDR3 loop: CASSLQTGELFF. DNA for the CDR3: TGTGCCAGCAGCTTACAGACCGGGGAGCTGTTTTTT.